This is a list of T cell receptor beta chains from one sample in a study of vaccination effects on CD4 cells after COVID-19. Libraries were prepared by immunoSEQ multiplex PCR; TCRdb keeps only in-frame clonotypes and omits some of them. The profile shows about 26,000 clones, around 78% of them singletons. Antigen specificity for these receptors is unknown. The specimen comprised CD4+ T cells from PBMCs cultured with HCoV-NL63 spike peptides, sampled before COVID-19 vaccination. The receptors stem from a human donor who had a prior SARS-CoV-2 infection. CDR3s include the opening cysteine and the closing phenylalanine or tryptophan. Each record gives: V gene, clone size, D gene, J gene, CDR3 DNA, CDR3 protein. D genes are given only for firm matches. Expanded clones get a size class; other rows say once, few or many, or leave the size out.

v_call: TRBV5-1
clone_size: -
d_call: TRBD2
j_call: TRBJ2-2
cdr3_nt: TGCGCCAGCAGCCCGGGGGGTGTATATAGCACCGGGGAGCTGTTTTTT
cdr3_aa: CASSPGGVYSTGELFF

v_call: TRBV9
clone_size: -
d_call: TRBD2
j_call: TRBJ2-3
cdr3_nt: TGTGCCAGCAGCGTAACGACTAGCGGGAGGGCCGAGGGAGATACGCAGTATTTT
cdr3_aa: CASSVTTSGRAEGDTQYF

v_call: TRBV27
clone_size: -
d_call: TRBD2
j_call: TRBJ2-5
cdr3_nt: TGTGCCAGCAGCGGGGGGGCTGGGGAGACCCAGTACTTC
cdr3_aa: CASSGGAGETQYF

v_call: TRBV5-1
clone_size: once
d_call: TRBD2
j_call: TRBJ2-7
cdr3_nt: TGCGCCAGCAGCTACGGGACTAGCGGCTACGAGCAGTACTTC
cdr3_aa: CASSYGTSGYEQYF

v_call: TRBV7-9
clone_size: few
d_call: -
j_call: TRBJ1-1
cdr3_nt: TGTGCCAGCAGCCTCCCCGGGGCTAGGAACACTGAAGCTTTCTTT
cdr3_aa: CASSLPGARNTEAFF

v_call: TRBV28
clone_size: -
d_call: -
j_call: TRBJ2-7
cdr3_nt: TGTGCTGTATTTGGCGGGGAGCAGTACTTC
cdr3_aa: CAVFGGEQYF

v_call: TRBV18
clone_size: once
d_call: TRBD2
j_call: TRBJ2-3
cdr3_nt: TGTGCCAGCTCACCACGACTAGCGGACCAAAGCACAGATACGCAGTATTTT
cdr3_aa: CASSPRLADQSTDTQYF

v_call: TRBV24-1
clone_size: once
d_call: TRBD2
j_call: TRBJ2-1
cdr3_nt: TGTGCCACCAGTGATCCCTATGTAGCGGGTTTTAATGAGCAGTTCTTC
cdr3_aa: CATSDPYVAGFNEQFF

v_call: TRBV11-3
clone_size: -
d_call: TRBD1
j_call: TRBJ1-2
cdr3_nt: TGTGCCAGCAGCTTCGGCCCTGACAGGGACAACACCTTC
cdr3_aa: CASSFGPDRDNTF

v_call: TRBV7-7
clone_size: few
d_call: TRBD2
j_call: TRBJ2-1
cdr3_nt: TGTGCTAGCAGCTTGACCTTAGCGGGGGGGCATGGTAATGAGCAGTTCTTC
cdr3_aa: CASSLTLAGGHGNEQFF

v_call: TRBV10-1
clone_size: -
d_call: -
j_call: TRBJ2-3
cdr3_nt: TGCGCCAGGAGGCTTTCGGGAGACTACCACACAGATACGCAGTATTTT
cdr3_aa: CARRLSGDYHTDTQYF

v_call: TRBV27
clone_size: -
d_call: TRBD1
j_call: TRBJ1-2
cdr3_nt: TGTGCCAGCAGTTTAGGTTCAGGGGGGAACTATGGCTACACCTTC
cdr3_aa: CASSLGSGGNYGYTF